This T cell receptor beta chain was recovered during a study of T-cell reconstitution after alpha-beta-depleted transplantation in children. Trimming cost V 8 bases and J 1 base; bases outside gene matches: 4. The germline V gene encodes CDR1 SNHLY and CDR2 FYNNEI. This CDR3 spans 14 amino acids. Findings and limits, study-wide: When one year had passed after transplant, most T-cell counts and diversity came from newly produced T cells. Alpha-beta T cells present about two months after transplant were reported to originate from several hundred expanded graft clones.

As for this clonotype: What it binds is not known.

Unique molecular identifiers were incorporated when the TCRbeta library was constructed. Using its own MiXCR run on the PCR reads, TCRdb lists one record per CDR3 protein. The sample lists about 870,000 distinct CDR3 sequences; 16% were seen once. The rearrangement links TRBV2 to TRBJ2-7, with 11 nucleotides matching TRBD2. The receptor comes from a male patient younger than 18 who had a stem cell transplant for acute lymphoblastic leukemia, so the T cells may come from the graft donor. The sequencing used PBMCs, mostly from graft donor cells, collected 360 days after TCRalphabeta/CD19-depleted stem cell transplant. The CDR3 region has the DNA TGTGCCAGCGTTATAGCGGGAGGGTCCTACGAGCAGTACTTC. This codes for CASVIAGGSYEQYF.